This T cell receptor beta chain originates from a study of blood T cell repertoires in COVID-19. A single count supports this clone. Trimming took 3 bases from V and 1 from J; bases not matched to a gene: 2. Germline CDR1 is MDHEN and CDR2 is SYDVKM. This CDR3 has 15 amino acids. Only in-frame clones appear in the TCRdb table, and some are missing; sequencing was by immunoSEQ multiplex PCR. This sample yields 150,000 to 200,000 clones, of which around 89% are seen a single time; roughly 6% belongs to the top ten. The sequenced sample was peripheral blood. V is TRBV28 and J is TRBJ2-7; TRBD2 agrees at 11 bases. The TCR sequence derives from a man aged 35-49 years with active or convalescent COVID-19. For the CDR3, the DNA is TGTGCCAGCAGTTTTTCTAGCGGGAGGTCCTACGAGCAGTACTTC. Its translation is CASSFSSGRSYEQYF.